This T cell receptor (beta chain) was recorded in a study of T cell responses to AZD1222 COVID-19 vaccine. Study-level information: Investigators merged groups given second doses at roughly 4 or roughly 12 weeks. Regarding the study as a whole: At baseline, just 5 or 6 AZD1222 recipients tested seropositive. Vaccine-related CD4 TCRs covered spike, predominating at 160-218 and 743-854.

This table comes from immunoSEQ multiplex PCR, and its TCRdb copy is limited to in-frame clones, with some not included. The sample holds about 150,000 clones, more than 75% seen once. CDR3 length equals 16 residues. Trimming removed 2 bases at V and 4 bases at J, with 18 bases between. Germline V gene sequence: CDR1 SGHTS, CDR2 YDEGEE. For this clone: Its antigen is unidentified.

The sequence was collected from an adult in good health. The V and J genes are TRBV5-8 and TRBJ1-1; perhaps TRBD1 as D (6 bases). The sample consisted of peripheral blood, taken on day 0 of AZD1222 vaccination. CDR3 in amino acids: CASSFRLGALGTEAFF. CDR3 sequence (DNA): TGTGCCAGCAGCTTCCGCTTGGGGGCGCTGGGCACTGAAGCTTTCTTT.